The 30 T cell receptor beta chains presented below share a single source sample, sequenced in a study of monozygotic twins with inflammatory bowel disease. TCRdb re-called the 5' RACE reads; one entry per CDR3 protein, DNA not given. Here the sample table reports 90,000 to 110,000 distinct CDR3 sequences. The sample taken for sequencing was blood. The receptors stem from a human donor with ulcerative colitis or Crohn's disease, or a healthy co-twin of an affected twin (not recorded which).

V and J are TRBV28 and TRBJ2-7; TCRdb's assignment of TRBD1 cannot be checked, as there is no DNA. From germline, CDR1 is MDHEN and CDR2 SYDVKM. The length of the CDR3 is 17 residues. CDR3 sequence reads: CASSYRARSRSSYEQYF.

V usage is TRBV15 and J usage is TRBJ2-1; TCRdb proposes TRBD2, but this gene call is untestable without DNA. Germline assignment: CDR1 LNHNV and CDR2 YYDKDF (reference sequence). The CDR3 totals 17 residues. CDR3 amino acids: CATSGGTSGRSYNEQFF. Drawing the rest from reference TRBV15 and TRBJ2-1, the complete variable domain is DAMVIQNPRYQVTQFGKPVTLSCSQTLNHNVMYWYQQKSSQAPKLLFHYYDKDFNNEADTPDNFQSRRPNTSFCFLDIRSPGLGDTAMYLCATSGGTSGRSYNEQFFGPGTRLTVL.

The chain uses TRBV10-3 and TRBJ2-7; TCRdb's D gene call, TRBD1, goes unchecked for lack of DNA. The CDR3 consists of 14 residues. The V gene's germline CDR1 is ENHRY and CDR2 SYGVKD. CDR3 residues: CAISDAQGTYEQYF.

The chain has TRBV2 and TRBJ2-1; TCRdb gives TRBD1 as the D gene, but with no DNA this cannot be confirmed. The germline gives CDR1 SNHLY, CDR2 FYNNEI. This CDR3 has 12 amino acids. The CDR3 protein is CASSGAGYEQFF.

The V and J genes are TRBV7-2 and TRBJ2-3. Germline values: CDR1 SGHTA, CDR2 FQGNSA. The CDR3 has 13 amino acids. CDR3 protein: CASSLSPSDTQYF.

V usage is TRBV6-1 and J usage is TRBJ1-5. The CDR3 is made up of 13 amino acids. Germline lookup yields CDR1 MNHNS and CDR2 SASEGT. The CDR3 loop is CASSEDPSQPQHF.

This chain links TRBV7-9 with TRBJ2-5; absent DNA, TCRdb's TRBD1 call cannot be checked. Germline V gene data show CDR1 as SEHNR and CDR2 as FQNEAQ (reference sequence). The length of the CDR3 is 11 residues. The CDR3 loop reads CAWGVRETQYF.

The rearrangement links TRBV6-1 to TRBJ2-7. Germline CDR1 MNHNS, CDR2 SASEGT. The length of the CDR3 is 11 residues. The CDR3 protein is CASSEGYEQYF.

This chain joins TRBV20-1 and TRBJ1-6. CDR3 length equals 14 residues. Germline lookup yields CDR1 DFQATT and CDR2 SNEGSKA (reference sequence). The CDR3 region is CSARREGGSSPLHF.

V is TRBV28 and J is TRBJ2-6. Per the germline V gene, CDR1 is MDHEN and CDR2 is SYDVKM. CDR3 length: 15 amino acids. The CDR3 sequence: CASSYRTSGANVLTF.

V usage is TRBV20-1 and J usage is TRBJ1-2; TCRdb selects TRBD1, and the lack of DNA leaves this call unchecked. CDR1 is DFQATT and CDR2 is SNEGSKA in the germline V gene (reference sequence). The CDR3 runs to 15 residues. CDR3 protein: CSASHPGQGEYGYTF.

The genes are TRBV29-1 and TRBJ1-4. The CDR3 contains 11 residues. CDR1 and CDR2 from the germline V gene are SQVTM and ANQGSEA. The chain's CDR3 is CSVMRGEGLFF. Combining the CDR3 with reference TRBV29-1 and TRBJ1-4 gives the whole variable domain SAVISQKPSRDICQRGTSLTIQCQVDSQVTMMFWYRQQPGQSLTLIATANQGSEATYESGFVIDKFPISRPNLTFSTLTVSNMSPEDSSIYLCSVMRGEGLFFGSGTQLSVL.

The J gene is TRBJ2-2, the V gene TRBV10-3; TCRdb indicates TRBD2, and absent DNA this call remains unverified. This CDR3 is 14 amino acids long. The germline gives CDR1 ENHRY, CDR2 SYGVKD. CDR3 sequence: CAISAGRGTGELFF.

This chain's CDR3 is CASSRTGGNQPQHF. The rearrangement uses TRBV19 and TRBJ1-5; TCRdb proposes TRBD1, but this gene call is untestable without DNA. The germline V gene has CDR1 LNHDA and CDR2 SQIVND (reference sequence). The CDR3 is 14 residues long.

The V call is TRBV2, the J call TRBJ1-1; TCRdb's D call, TRBD1, is unchecked because there is no DNA. CDR1 and CDR2 (germline): SNHLY, FYNNEI. The CDR3 is made up of 13 amino acids. CDR3 protein: CASTGTGNTEAFF.

This chain joins TRBV20-1 and TRBJ2-3; TCRdb selects TRBD2, and the lack of DNA leaves this call unchecked. In germline, CDR1 is DFQATT, CDR2 SNEGSKA (reference sequence). The CDR3 sequence is 15 residues long. The chain's CDR3 is CSASGESGGADTQYF.

V gene TRBV6-2 or TRBV6-3 combines with J gene TRBJ2-1; as DNA is missing, the TRBD1 call by TCRdb cannot be tested. The germline V gene has CDR1 MNHEY and CDR2 SVGEGT. CDR3 length: 16 amino acids. CDR3 region: CASSYRRERSGGEQFF.

The gene calls are TRBV28 and TRBJ2-2; TCRdb gives TRBD1 as the D gene, but with no DNA this cannot be confirmed. Germline V lookup: CDR1 MDHEN, CDR2 SYDVKM. The CDR3 runs to 17 residues. The CDR3 loop is CASSTDREGPNTGELFF.

The chain is built from TRBV3-1 and TRBJ2-1; no DNA is available, so the TRBD2 call from TCRdb remains unchecked. There are 15 residues in the CDR3. Germline V lookup: CDR1 LGHDT, CDR2 YNNKEL (reference sequence). The CDR3 spells CASSQEELAGGVPFF.

V gene TRBV20-1 combines with J gene TRBJ2-5; the TRBD1 assignment by TCRdb is unverifiable without DNA. The germline gives CDR1 DFQATT, CDR2 SNEGSKA (reference sequence). The CDR3 is 13 amino acids. This chain's CDR3 is CSAITGGQETQYF.

The V gene is TRBV20-1, the J gene TRBJ2-1; checking the TCRdb D call of TRBD1 is not possible without DNA. The germline gives CDR1 DFQATT, CDR2 SNEGSKA (reference sequence). CDR3 length: 16 amino acids. CDR3 residues: CSARDYRGSSYNEQFF.

This chain links TRBV20-1 with TRBJ2-3; TCRdb selects TRBD2, and the lack of DNA leaves this call unchecked. This CDR3 spans 18 amino acids. Germline V CDR1 and CDR2: DFQATT, SNEGSKA (reference sequence). The CDR3 loop reads CSAETRNLAGGRTDTQYF.

The rearrangement uses TRBV20-1 and TRBJ2-7; the D gene TCRdb calls, TRBD1, cannot be checked with no DNA. CDR1 and CDR2 from the germline V gene are DFQATT and SNEGSKA (reference sequence). The CDR3 extends over 13 amino acids. CDR3 in amino acids: CSAPGQGIYEQYF.

The chain carries TRBV2 and TRBJ2-2; the TCRdb call, TRBD2, lacks DNA for checking. This CDR3 region has 13 residues. CDR1 is SNHLY, CDR2 FYNNEI, per germline. The CDR3 sequence: CASRAGPTGELFF.

The gene calls are TRBV30 and TRBJ2-5; TCRdb's D call of TRBD1 is untestable without DNA. CDR3 size: 14 residues. Germline V gene data show CDR1 as GTSNPN and CDR2 as SVGIG (reference sequence). The CDR3 here is CAWSYWTAQETQYF. Full variable domain (remainder filled in from reference TRBV30 and TRBJ2-5): SQTIHQWPATLVQPVGSPLSLECTVEGTSNPNLYWYRQAAGRGLQLLFYSVGIGQISSEVPQNLSASRPQDRQFILSSKKLLLSDSGFYLCAWSYWTAQETQYFGPGTRLLVL.

The CDR3: CASSERFLGQANEKLFF. The chain links TRBV6-1 to TRBJ1-4. Germline CDR1 is MNHNS and CDR2 is SASEGT. The CDR3 totals 17 residues.

V and J are TRBV12-3 or TRBV12-4 and TRBJ2-1; TCRdb gives TRBD1 as the D gene, but with no DNA this cannot be confirmed. This CDR3 spans 15 amino acids. CDR3 protein: CASSLAGGQVNEQFF.

The rearrangement links TRBV7-8 to TRBJ2-1; without DNA, the TCRdb call of TRBD1 cannot be checked. CDR1 and CDR2 from the germline V gene are SGHVS and FQNEAQ. The CDR3 spans 16 residues. This CDR3 is CASSTPGQGSYNEQFF. Looking up the rest from reference TRBV7-8 and TRBJ2-1 gives the full variable domain: GAGVSQSPRYKVAKRGQDVALRCDPISGHVSLFWYQQALGQGPEFLTYFQNEAQLDKSGLPSDRFFAERPEGSVSTLKIQRTQQEDSAVYLCASSTPGQGSYNEQFFGPGTRLTVL.

CDR3 protein: CARRVTGGGEKLFF. V usage is TRBV12-3 or TRBV12-4 and J usage is TRBJ1-4; TCRdb selects TRBD1, and the lack of DNA leaves this call unchecked. The CDR3 loop spans 14 amino acids.

This chain joins TRBV18 and TRBJ2-7; the D call from TCRdb, TRBD2, cannot be confirmed without DNA. Germline V gene data show CDR1 as KGHSH and CDR2 as LQKENI. The CDR3 is 15 residues long. Here the CDR3 reads CASSPESGSTYEQYF. Full variable domain (outside the CDR3, taken from reference TRBV18 and TRBJ2-7): NAGVMQNPRHLVRRRGQEARLRCSPMKGHSHVYWYRQLPEEGLKFMVYLQKENIIDESGMPKERFSAEFPKEGPSILRIQQVVRGDSAAYFCASSPESGSTYEQYFGPGTRLTVT.